This T cell receptor (beta chain) was retrieved from a study of identical twins (dated by TCRdb to about 2016). For the study in its entirety: To test whether fetal clonotypes persist, this study deep-sequenced TCR alpha and beta repertoires from monozygotic twins, from unrelated adults of various ages, and from cord blood. To rule out contamination, the twin experiments were replicated at different times with different library preparation protocols. Points the paper makes about the study in general: Because the same donors could not be followed over many years, conclusions were based on cross-sectional statistical analysis. Invariant T cells such as MAIT and iNKT could partly confound zero-insertion analyses, although diverse VJ usage argued against such confounding for most clonotypes. In monozygotic twins, recombination models systematically underestimated out-of-frame TCR alpha sharing, but the models matched the sharing seen between unrelated individuals. Compared with coincidental sharing between unrelated individuals, out-of-frame TCR alpha sequences shared between twins had an excess of sequences with low generation probability. In beta out-of-frame sequences, excess twin sharing was weaker, because having fewer shared sequences lowered the signal-to-noise ratio. Fewer insertions were carried by abundant cord blood beta clonotypes, a similar but weaker trend appeared in young adult naive repertoires, and no such trend appeared in memory repertoires.

The cysteine opens and the phenylalanine closes a CDR3 of 14 amino acids. The entry retains the CDR3 DNA only, 42 bases that are in frame from base 1. The trim is 5 bases for V and 7 bases for J, with a gap of 18 bases between the germline ends. Taken from the germline V gene, the CDR1 and CDR2 loops are MDHEN and SYDVKM. Only healthy Caucasian donors were included. Three pairs of female monozygotic twins, all aged roughly 18 to 29 years, were included in the twin cohort. Positive isolation kits from Invitrogen were used to isolate CD4+ and CD8+ T cell populations. Library construction relied on 5' RACE. TCRdb records Illumina HiSeq 2000 as the sequencer. A universal primer binding site was added through template switching, and the final cDNA carried a unique molecular identifier so that TCR cDNA molecules could be counted accurately. First-strand cDNA for TCR alpha and beta chains was synthesized from specific primers in the conserved constant-segment region. To control for contamination, each cDNA library was double barcoded with a SMART-Mk sample barcode plus Illumina barcodes. TruSeq adapter sequences along with Illumina sample barcodes were introduced in two successive PCR steps. The Illumina HiSeq platform was used with custom primers to sequence TCR alpha and beta cDNA libraries. On the study's bioinformatics: Raw reads were processed with MiGEC to extract unique molecular identifiers, and MiXCR was used to determine CDR3 positions. For each individual, recombination models were inferred using an EM algorithm with the repgenHMM and IGoR tools. The analysis of shared clonotypes was done with the tcR package in R, with sharing normalized by the product of cloneset sizes. To study raw recombination free of thymic and clonal selection effects, out-of-frame nonproductive sequences were analyzed. TCRdb trimmed the raw reads at Q25, called clones with MiXCR and kept productive beta chains. Each CDR3 protein gets just one entry, which takes the most common genes and DNA from the rows behind it. These V and J calls derive from TCRdb rather than the authors' analysis. The sample yields 460,000 or so distinct CDR3 sequences; about 14% were counted once. The ten largest clones add up to around 0.57% of the sample.

Concerning this clonotype: The target of this receptor is not known. One base away there is no much larger clone; base qualities are not given.

The same data also went into a second study, on yellow fever vaccine responses in identical twins. In that second paper, the authors write: According to the authors, the vaccine-induced T cell response in identical twins seemed to be partly convergent and partly specific to each individual. In identical twins, the study followed T cell clones that responded to the vaccine with precision.

The chain links TRBV28 with TRBJ2-7, with the D call perhaps TRBD1 or TRBD2, as 5 bases match in each case. Sequencing was performed on CD4+ T cells sorted from blood. This clonotype was obtained from a woman between 18 and 29 years old in good health. Read as DNA, the sequence is TGTGCCAGCAGTACACCGGGGACGCGGAGAGAGCAGTACTTC. The resulting protein is CASSTPGTRREQYF.